This record covers a single T cell receptor (beta chain). The antigen is not known. The data were taken from a study of long-term antiretroviral therapy in people with HIV. The study, taken as a whole, reports: The study collected blood between the mid-2000s and the late 2010s, possibly under older ART regimens.

Researchers report immunoSEQ v3.0 was run at survey level. Only in-frame clones appear in the TCRdb table, and some are missing; sequencing was by immunoSEQ multiplex PCR. The table includes tens of thousands of clones, 80% detected once. Germline values: CDR1 SGHDT, CDR2 YYEEEE. V shed 3 bases, J shed 0 bases, and the junction held 12 bases outside the gene matches. This CDR3 spans 17 amino acids. This specimen consisted of unsorted PBMCs, obtained 0.3 years after starting antiretroviral therapy. This clonotype was sampled from a man in his forties with HIV. This chain uses TRBV5-6 with TRBJ2-7; TRBD2 agrees at 7 bases. The CDR3: CASSSRSSGSPSYEQYF. CDR3 nucleotide sequence: TGTGCCAGCAGCTCCCGGAGTAGCGGGTCCCCCTCCTACGAGCAGTACTTC. Based on the CDR3 plus reference TRBV5-6 and TRBJ2-7, the full variable domain is DAGVTQSPTHLIKTRGQQVTLRCSPKSGHDTVSWYQQALGQGPQFIFQYYEEEERQRGNFPDRFSGHQFPNYSSELNVNALLLGDSALYLCASSSRSSGSPSYEQYFGPGTRLTVT.